Below, one T cell receptor beta chain is given with its context. Its antigen is unidentified. Staining for CD45RO/CCR7/CD25/CD127/CD95/CD27 allowed sorting of CD4+ naive, central memory, regulatory and stem cell-like memory cells. Expressed TCRB transcripts were sequenced after all isolated RNA was converted to cDNA. Repertoires were generated with immunoSEQ multiplex PCR, while TCRdb's copy carries only in-frame clones and drops some. The sample consists of over 700,000 clones, roughly a sixth of them appearing once. The data were taken from a study of beta chain features in type 1 diabetes. Broader study findings: High TCR expression in some cells could lead to their over-representation in cDNA sequencing.

V dropped 3 bases and J dropped 0 bases, with 6 bases sitting between them. The CDR3 runs to 15 residues. Germline assignment: CDR1 LGHNA and CDR2 YNFKEQ. This chain joins TRBV4-2 and TRBJ2-6; no clear D. This TCR came from a woman aged 18-30 years in good health. The sequenced material came from naive CD4+ T cells from blood. CDR3 region: CASSQRLSGANVLTF. CDR3 DNA sequence: TGTGCCAGCAGCCAGAGGCTCTCTGGGGCCAACGTCCTGACTTTC.